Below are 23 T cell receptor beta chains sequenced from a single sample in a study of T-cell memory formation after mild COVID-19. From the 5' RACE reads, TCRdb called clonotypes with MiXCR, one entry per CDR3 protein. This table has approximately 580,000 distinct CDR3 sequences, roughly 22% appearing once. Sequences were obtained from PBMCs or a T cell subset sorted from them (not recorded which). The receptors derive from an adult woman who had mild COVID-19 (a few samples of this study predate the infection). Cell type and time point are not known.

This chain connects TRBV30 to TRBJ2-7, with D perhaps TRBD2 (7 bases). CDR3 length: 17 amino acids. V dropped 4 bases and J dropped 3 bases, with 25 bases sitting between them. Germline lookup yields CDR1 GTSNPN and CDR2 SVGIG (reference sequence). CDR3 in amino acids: CAWIPRGVAEGVYEQYF. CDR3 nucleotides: TGTGCCTGGATCCCCCGGGGGGTAGCGGAGGGGGTCTACGAGCAGTACTTC. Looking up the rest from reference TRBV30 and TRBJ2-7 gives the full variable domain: SQTIHQWPATLVQPVGSPLSLECTVEGTSNPNLYWYRQAAGRGLQLLFYSVGIGQISSEVPQNLSASRPQDRQFILSSKKLLLSDSGFYLCAWIPRGVAEGVYEQYFGPGTRLTVT.

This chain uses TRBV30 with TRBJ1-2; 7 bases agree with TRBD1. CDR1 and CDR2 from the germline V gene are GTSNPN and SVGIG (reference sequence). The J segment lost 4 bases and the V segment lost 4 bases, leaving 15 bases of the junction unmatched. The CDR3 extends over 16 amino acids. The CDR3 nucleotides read TGTGCCTGGAAACCCCGACAGGGAGGGGATGGCTATGGCTACACCTTC. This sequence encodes CAWKPRQGGDGYGYTF.

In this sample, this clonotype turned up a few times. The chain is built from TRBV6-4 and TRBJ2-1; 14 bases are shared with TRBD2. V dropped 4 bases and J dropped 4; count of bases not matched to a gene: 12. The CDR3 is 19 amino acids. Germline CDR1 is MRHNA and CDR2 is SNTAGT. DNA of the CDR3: TGTGCCAGCAGTGTTTCCTCTCGACTAGCGGGAGGGCCATACAATGAGCAGTTCTTC. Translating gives CASSVSSRLAGGPYNEQFF.

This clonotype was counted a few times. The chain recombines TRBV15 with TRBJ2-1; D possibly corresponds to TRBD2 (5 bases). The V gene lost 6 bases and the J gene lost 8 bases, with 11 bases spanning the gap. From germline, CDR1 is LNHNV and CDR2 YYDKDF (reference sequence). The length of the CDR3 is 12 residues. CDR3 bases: TGTGCCACCAGTCTTCCGAGGGATGAGCAGTTCTTC. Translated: CATSLPRDEQFF.

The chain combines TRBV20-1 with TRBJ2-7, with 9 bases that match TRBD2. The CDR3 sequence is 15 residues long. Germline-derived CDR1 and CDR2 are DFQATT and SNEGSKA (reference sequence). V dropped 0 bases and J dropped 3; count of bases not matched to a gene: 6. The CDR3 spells CSARDLAGSLYEQYF. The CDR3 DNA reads TGCAGTGCTAGAGATCTAGCGGGATCTCTCTACGAGCAGTACTTC.

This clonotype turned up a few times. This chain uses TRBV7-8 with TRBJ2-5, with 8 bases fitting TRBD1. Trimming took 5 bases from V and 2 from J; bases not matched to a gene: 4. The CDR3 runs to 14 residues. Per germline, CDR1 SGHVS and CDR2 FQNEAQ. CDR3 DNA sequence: TGTGCCAGCAGCCCGGGACAGGAGCAAGAGACCCAGTACTTC. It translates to CASSPGQEQETQYF.

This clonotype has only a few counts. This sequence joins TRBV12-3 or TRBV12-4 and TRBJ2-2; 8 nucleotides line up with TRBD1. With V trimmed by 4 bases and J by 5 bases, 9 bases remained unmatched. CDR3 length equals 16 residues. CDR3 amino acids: CASSSSRGRFTGELFF. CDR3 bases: TGTGCCAGCAGTTCCAGCAGGGGGCGGTTTACCGGGGAGCTGTTTTTT.

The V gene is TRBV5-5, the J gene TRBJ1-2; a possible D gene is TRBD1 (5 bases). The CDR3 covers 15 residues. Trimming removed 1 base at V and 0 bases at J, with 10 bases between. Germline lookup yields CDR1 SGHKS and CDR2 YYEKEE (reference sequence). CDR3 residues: CASSLFREANYGYTF. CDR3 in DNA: TGTGCCAGCAGCTTGTTCAGGGAAGCTAACTATGGCTACACCTTC.

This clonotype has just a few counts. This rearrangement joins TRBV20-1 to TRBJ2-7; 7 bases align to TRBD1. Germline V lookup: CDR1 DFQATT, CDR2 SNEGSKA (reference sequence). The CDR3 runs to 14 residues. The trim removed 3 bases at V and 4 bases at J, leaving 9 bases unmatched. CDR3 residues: CSARAGTATYEQYF. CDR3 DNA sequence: TGCAGTGCTAGGGCCGGGACAGCTACTTACGAGCAGTACTTC.

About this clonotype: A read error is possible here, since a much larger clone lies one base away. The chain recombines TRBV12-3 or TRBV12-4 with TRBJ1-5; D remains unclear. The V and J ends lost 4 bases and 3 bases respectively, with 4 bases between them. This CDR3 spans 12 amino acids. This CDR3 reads CASSWDNQPQHF. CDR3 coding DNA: TGTGCCAGCAGTTGGGACAATCAGCCCCAGCATTTT.

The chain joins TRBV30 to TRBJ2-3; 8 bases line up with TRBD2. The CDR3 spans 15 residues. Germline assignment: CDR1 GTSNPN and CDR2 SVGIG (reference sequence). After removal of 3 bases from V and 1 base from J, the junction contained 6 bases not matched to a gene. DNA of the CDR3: TGTGCCTGGAGCCCGGGGGGGGGGCGCACAGATACGCAGTATTTT. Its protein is CAWSPGGGRTDTQYF.

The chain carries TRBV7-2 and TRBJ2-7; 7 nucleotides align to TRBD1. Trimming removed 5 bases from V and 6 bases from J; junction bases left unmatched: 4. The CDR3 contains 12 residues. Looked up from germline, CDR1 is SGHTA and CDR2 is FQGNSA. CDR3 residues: CASSRDRVEQYF. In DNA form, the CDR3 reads TGTGCCAGCAGCCGAGACAGGGTCGAGCAGTACTTC.

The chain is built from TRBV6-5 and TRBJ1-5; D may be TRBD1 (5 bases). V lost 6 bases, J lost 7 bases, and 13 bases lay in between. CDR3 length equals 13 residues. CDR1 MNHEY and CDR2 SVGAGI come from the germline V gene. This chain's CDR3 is CASRIDSGQPQHF. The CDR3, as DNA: TGTGCCAGCAGAATCGACAGTGGACAGCCCCAGCATTTT.

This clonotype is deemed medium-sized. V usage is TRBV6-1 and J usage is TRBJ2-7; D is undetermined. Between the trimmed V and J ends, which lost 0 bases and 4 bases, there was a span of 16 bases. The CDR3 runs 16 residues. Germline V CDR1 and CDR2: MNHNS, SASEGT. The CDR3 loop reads CASSEAPPPLGYEQYF. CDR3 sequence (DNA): TGTGCCAGCAGTGAAGCTCCCCCGCCTCTCGGTTACGAGCAGTACTTC.

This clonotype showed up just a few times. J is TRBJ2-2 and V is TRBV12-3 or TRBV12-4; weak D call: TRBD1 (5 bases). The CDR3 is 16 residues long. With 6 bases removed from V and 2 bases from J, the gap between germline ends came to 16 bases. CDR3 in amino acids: CASRPPQGHNTGELFF. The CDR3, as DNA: TGTGCCAGCAGGCCGCCCCAGGGCCACAACACCGGGGAGCTGTTTTTT.

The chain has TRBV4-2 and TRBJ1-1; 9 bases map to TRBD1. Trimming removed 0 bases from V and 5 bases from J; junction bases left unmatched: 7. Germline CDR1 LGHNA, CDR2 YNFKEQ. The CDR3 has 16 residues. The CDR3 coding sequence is TGTGCCAGCAGCCAAGAATGGGGACAGGGAAAGACTGAAGCTTTCTTT. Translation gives CASSQEWGQGKTEAFF.

The CDR3 bases are TGCAGCGTTGGTAAAGTAAACACTGAAGCTTTCTTT. This encodes CSVGKVNTEAFF. The gene calls are TRBV29-1 and TRBJ1-1; D is unresolved. V lost 4 bases and J lost 2, with 8 bases in between. The CDR3 extends over 12 amino acids. Germline CDR1 SQVTM, CDR2 ANQGSEA.

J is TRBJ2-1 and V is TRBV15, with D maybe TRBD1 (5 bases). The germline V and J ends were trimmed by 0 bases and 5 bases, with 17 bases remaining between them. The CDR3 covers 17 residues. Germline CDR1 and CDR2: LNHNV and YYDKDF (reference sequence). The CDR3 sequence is CATSRDTGRVADNEQFF. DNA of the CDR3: TGTGCCACCAGCAGAGATACAGGAAGGGTCGCAGACAATGAGCAGTTCTTC.

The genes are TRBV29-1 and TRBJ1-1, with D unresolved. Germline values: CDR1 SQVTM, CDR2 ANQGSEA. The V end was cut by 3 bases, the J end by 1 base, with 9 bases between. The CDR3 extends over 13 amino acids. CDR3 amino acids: CSVDWVGNTEAFF. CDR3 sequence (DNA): TGCAGCGTTGATTGGGTAGGGAACACTGAAGCTTTCTTT.

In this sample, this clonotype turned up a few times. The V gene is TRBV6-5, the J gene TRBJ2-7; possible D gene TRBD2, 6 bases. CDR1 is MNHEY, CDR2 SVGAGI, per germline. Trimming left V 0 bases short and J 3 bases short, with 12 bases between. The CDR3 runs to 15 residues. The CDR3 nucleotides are TGTGCCAGCAGTTACTCGATAGCGGAAGACTACGAGCAGTACTTC. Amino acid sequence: CASSYSIAEDYEQYF.

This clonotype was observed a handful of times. Written as DNA, the CDR3 is TGTGCCAGCAGCATCGGACAGGGTTCCTACAATGAGCAGTTCTTC. Translating gives CASSIGQGSYNEQFF. V gene TRBV7-9 combines with J gene TRBJ2-1; 8 bases are shared with TRBD1. CDR1 SEHNR and CDR2 FQNEAQ come from the germline V gene (reference sequence). V trimming: 5 bases; J trimming: 1 base; junction bases outside the gene matches: 4. The CDR3 extends over 15 amino acids.

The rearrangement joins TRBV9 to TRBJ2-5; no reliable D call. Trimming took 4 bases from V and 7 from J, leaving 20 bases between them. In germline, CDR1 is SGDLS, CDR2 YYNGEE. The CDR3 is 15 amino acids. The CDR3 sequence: CASSPKETGVGTQYF. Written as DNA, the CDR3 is TGTGCCAGCAGCCCAAAAGAAACGGGTGTGGGGACCCAGTACTTC.

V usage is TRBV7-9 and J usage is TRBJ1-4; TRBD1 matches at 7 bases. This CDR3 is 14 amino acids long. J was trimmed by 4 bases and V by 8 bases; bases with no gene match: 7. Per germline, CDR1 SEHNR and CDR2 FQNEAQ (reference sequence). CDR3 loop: CASVKDRNNEKLFF. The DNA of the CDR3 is TGTGCCAGCGTAAAGGACAGGAATAATGAAAAACTGTTTTTT.